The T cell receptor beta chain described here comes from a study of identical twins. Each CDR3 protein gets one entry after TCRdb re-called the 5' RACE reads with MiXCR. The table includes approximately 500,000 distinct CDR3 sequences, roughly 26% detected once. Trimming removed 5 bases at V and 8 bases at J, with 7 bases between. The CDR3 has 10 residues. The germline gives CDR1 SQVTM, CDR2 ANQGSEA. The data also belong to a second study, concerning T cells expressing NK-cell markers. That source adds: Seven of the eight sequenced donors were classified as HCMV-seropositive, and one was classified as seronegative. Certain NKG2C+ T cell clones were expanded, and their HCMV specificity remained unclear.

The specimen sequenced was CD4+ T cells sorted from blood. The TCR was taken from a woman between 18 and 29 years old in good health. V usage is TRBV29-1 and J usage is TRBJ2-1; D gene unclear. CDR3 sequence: CSVLGDEQFF. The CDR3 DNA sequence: TGCAGCGTTCTGGGCGATGAGCAGTTCTTC.